This T cell receptor beta chain was sequenced for a study of T-cell reconstitution after alpha-beta-depleted transplantation in children. Study-level results: About two months after transplant, alpha-beta T cells reportedly came from several hundred expanded graft clones. Newly produced T cells mostly accounted for T-cell counts and diversity one year post-transplant.

Construction of the TCRbeta library involved unique molecular identifiers. From the PCR reads, TCRdb called clonotypes with MiXCR, one entry per CDR3 protein. The sample lists some 300,000 distinct CDR3 sequences, about a tenth seen once, with less than 9% in the top ten. This clonotype was recorded at least ten times. Its antigen is unidentified. This CDR3 contains 11 residues. Germline V lookup: CDR1 DFQATT, CDR2 SNEGSKA (reference sequence). V was trimmed by 1 base and J by 5 bases, leaving 6 bases between them. This chain connects TRBV20-1 to TRBJ2-7; the D is unclear. The input for sequencing was PBMCs, taken before TCRalphabeta/CD19-depleted stem cell transplant. This clonotype was obtained from a boy under two years old with acute myeloid leukemia, due to receive a stem cell transplant. The CDR3 DNA reads as TGCAGTGCTAGAGTAGGTGACGAGCAGTACTTC. Translated: CSARVGDEQYF.